The sequence of this TCR beta chain was determined in a study of shared clonotypes between healthy human individuals. Naive CD8 cells lacked CD45RO, underwent positive selection for CCR7 and left out terminally differentiated effector memory CD45RA+ cells. Libraries were prepared by immunoSEQ multiplex PCR; TCRdb keeps only in-frame clonotypes and omits some of them. The sample carries around 2.1 million clones, 90% to 95% recorded once. Sequenced material: naive CD8+ T cells from PBMCs. The receptor was isolated from a man aged 18-30 years in good health. Some clones in this sample may be carry-over from other donors' samples.

CDR3 sequence (DNA): TGTGCCAGCAGTTATCGGGGGTGGAGGGACTATGGCTACACCTTC. Translated, it gives CASSYRGWRDYGYTF. The chain employs TRBV6-5 and TRBJ1-2; weak D call: TRBD1 (5 bases). V was clipped by 3 bases and J by 3 bases, with 14 bases between them. Per the germline V gene, CDR1 is MNHEY and CDR2 is SVGAGI. The CDR3 has 15 amino acids.